This TCR beta chain appears in the sequencing data of a study of identical twins. The cDNA had a unique molecular identifier and a template-switch universal primer site. TCRdb reprocessed the 5' RACE reads via MiXCR and lists one record per CDR3 protein. The table includes 1.5 million to 2 million distinct CDR3 sequences, less than 35% detected once. Germline V lookup: CDR1 SQVTM, CDR2 ANQGSEA. The CDR3 is 15 amino acids. V shed 1 base and J shed 4 bases, with 17 bases lying between them. In its sample, this clonotype was seen a few times. Sequenced: cord blood. The V and J genes are TRBV29-1 and TRBJ2-7; perhaps TRBD1 as D (6 bases). This receptor was obtained from a newborn girl in good health. The CDR3 DNA reads as TGCAGCGTTGAAGGAGGGGGAGACGGACCGTACGAGCAGTACTTC. This sequence encodes CSVEGGGDGPYEQYF.